This TCR beta chain was found in a study of blood T cell repertoires in COVID-19. The method was immunoSEQ multiplex PCR; TCRdb's version includes in-frame clones alone and lacks a portion of them. The sample lists 450,000 to 600,000 clones; about nine tenths were seen once. This clone was picked up a small number of times. Trimming cost V 4 bases and J 9 bases; bases outside gene matches: 8. Germline V gene sequence: CDR1 MDHEN, CDR2 SYDVKM. The CDR3 totals 15 residues. The rearrangement links TRBV28 to TRBJ1-6, with 8 bases matching TRBD1. Sequencing used PBMCs or T cells enriched from blood (not recorded which). The TCR comes from a woman under 30 who had recovered from COVID-19. The chain's CDR3 is CASSSPGQGSSPLHF. The DNA of the CDR3 is TGTGCCAGCAGTTCGCCTGGACAGGGTAGTTCACCCCTCCACTTT.